This paragraph covers one T cell receptor (beta chain) sequence. Its antigen is currently unknown. The data were taken from a study of T cell responses to AZD1222 COVID-19 vaccine. Looking at the study overall: Second-dose intervals near 4 or 12 weeks were combined. The study's findings and limits: Variant regions that are unmutated are reportedly the target of nearly half of spike-specific TCRs.

Measured with immunoSEQ multiplex PCR; TCRdb has only the in-frame clones, and not every one. The top ten hold 1% to 1.5% of the sample, which has about 210,000 clones, about 92% seen once. Germline CDR1 reads LGHDT; CDR2 reads YNNKEL (reference sequence). This CDR3 is built from 14 residues. Trimming shortened V by 1 base and J by 1 base, and 7 bases separated the two germline ends. This TCR was sampled from an adult in good health. This specimen was peripheral blood, taken on day 0 of AZD1222 vaccination. V usage is TRBV3-1 (or the pseudogene TRBV3-2) and J usage is TRBJ1-1, with D hard to call. CDR3 residues: CASSQVAGNTEAFF. The CDR3 nucleotides are TGTGCCAGCAGCCAAGTCGCCGGGAACACTGAAGCTTTCTTT.